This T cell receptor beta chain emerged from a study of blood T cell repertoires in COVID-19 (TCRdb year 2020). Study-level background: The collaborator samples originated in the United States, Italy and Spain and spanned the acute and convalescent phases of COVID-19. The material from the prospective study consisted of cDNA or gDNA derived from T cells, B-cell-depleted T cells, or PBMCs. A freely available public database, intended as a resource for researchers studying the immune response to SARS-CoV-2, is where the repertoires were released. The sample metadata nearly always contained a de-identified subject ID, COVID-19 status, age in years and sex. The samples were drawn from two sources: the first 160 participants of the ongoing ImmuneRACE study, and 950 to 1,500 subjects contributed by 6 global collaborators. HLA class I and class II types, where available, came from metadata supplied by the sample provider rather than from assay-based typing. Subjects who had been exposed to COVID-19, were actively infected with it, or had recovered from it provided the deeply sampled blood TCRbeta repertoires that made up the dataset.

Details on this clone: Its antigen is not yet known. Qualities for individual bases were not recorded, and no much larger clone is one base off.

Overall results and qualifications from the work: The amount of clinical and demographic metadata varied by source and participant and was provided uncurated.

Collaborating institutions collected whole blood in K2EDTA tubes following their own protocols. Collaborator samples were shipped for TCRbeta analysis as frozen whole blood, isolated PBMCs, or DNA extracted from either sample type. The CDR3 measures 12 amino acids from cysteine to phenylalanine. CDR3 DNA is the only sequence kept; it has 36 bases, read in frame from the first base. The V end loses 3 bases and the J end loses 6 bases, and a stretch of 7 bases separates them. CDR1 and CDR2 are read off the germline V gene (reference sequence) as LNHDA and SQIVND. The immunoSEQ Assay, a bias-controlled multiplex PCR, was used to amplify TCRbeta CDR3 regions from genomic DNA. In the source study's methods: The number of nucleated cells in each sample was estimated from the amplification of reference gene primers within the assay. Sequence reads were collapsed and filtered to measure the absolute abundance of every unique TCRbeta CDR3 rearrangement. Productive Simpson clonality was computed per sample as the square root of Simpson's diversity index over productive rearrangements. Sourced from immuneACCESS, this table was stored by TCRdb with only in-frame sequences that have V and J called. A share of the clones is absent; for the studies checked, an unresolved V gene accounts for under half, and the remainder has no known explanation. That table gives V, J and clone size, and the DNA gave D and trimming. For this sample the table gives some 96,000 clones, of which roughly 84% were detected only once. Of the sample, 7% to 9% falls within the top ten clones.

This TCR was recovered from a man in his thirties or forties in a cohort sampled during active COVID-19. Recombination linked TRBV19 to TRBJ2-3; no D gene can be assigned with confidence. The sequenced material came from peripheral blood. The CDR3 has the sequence CASSISSDTQYF. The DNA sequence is TGTGCCAGTAGTATTTCGTCCGATACGCAGTATTTT. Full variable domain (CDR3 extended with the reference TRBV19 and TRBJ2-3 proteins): DGGITQSPKYLFRKEGQNVTLSCEQNLNHDAMYWYRQDPGQGLRLIYYSQIVNDFQKGDIAEGYSVSREKKESFPLTVTSAQKNPTAFYLCASSISSDTQYFGPGTRLTVL.